Following are 16 T cell receptor beta chains from one sample sequenced in a study of blood T cell repertoires in COVID-19 (dated by TCRdb to between 2020 and 2021). The method was the immunoSEQ multiplex PCR assay. This is the immuneACCESS table as TCRdb keeps it, with only in-frame sequences that have V and J called. A part of the clones is gone; compared with another copy, unresolved V genes explain less than half, and the rest is unexplained. Present in this sample are around 72,000 clones, roughly 80% of which were seen just once. The ten largest clonotypes hold 18% of the sample. The sample consisted of peripheral blood. Every receptor here comes from a human donor in a cohort sampled during active COVID-19.

The chain links TRBV12-3 or TRBV12-4 to TRBJ1-1; D remains ambiguous. V lost 3 bases and J 0 bases, leaving 5 bases between the germline ends. This CDR3 has 13 residues. CDR3 loop: CASSFTVNTEAFF. In DNA, the CDR3 is TGTGCCAGCAGTTTTACAGTGAACACTGAAGCTTTCTTT.

The gene calls are TRBV5-1 and TRBJ1-5; D not resolved. The germline CDR1 and CDR2 sequences are SGHRS and YFSETQ. Trimming left V 0 bases short and J 5 bases short, with 6 bases between. The CDR3 has 13 residues. CDR3 protein: CASSLDPDQPQHF. The CDR3 DNA is TGCGCCAGCAGCTTGGATCCCGATCAGCCCCAGCATTTT.

The chain combines TRBV2 with TRBJ1-1; no clear D. The CDR3 spans 14 residues. Germline CDR1 SNHLY, CDR2 FYNNEI. The germline V and J ends were trimmed by 6 bases and 5 bases, with 16 bases remaining between them. CDR3 coding DNA: TGTGCCAGCAGCCTCCGGGAAGGAAGTACTGAAGCTTTCTTT. It specifies CASSLREGSTEAFF.

The genes are TRBV4-3 and TRBJ2-1; D may be TRBD2 (5 bases). V lost 3 bases and J lost 0, with 12 bases in between. Germline CDR1 reads LGHNA; CDR2 reads YSLEER. The CDR3 has 16 residues. CDR3: CASSQERLTSYNEQFF. The CDR3 DNA is TGCGCCAGCAGCCAGGAGCGGCTAACCTCCTACAATGAGCAGTTCTTC.

This chain links TRBV5-1 with TRBJ1-2, with 8 bases identical to TRBD1. The V gene end was trimmed by 6 bases and the J gene end by 6 bases; junction bases not matched to a gene: 10. There are 14 residues in the CDR3. CDR1 is SGHRS, CDR2 YFSETQ, per germline. The CDR3 region has the DNA TGCGCCAGCACCAAGATACCGACAGGGGATGGCTACACCTTC. Translated, it gives CASTKIPTGDGYTF.

The rearrangement links TRBV7-8 to TRBJ2-7; D possibly corresponds to TRBD2 (5 bases). Germline V gene data show CDR1 as SGHVS and CDR2 as FQNEAQ. V was shortened by 5 bases and J by 2 bases, with 10 bases between the two germline ends. CDR3 length: 13 amino acids. The CDR3: CASSPEEAYEQYF. The CDR3 bases are TGTGCCAGCAGCCCCGAGGAGGCCTACGAGCAGTACTTC.

This clone was picked up a small number of times. The chain employs TRBV18 and TRBJ1-4; TRBD1 agrees at 7 bases. This CDR3 spans 16 amino acids. The V gene's germline CDR1 is KGHSH and CDR2 LQKENI. J gave up 8 bases and V 3 bases, and 12 bases lay outside the gene matches. DNA of the CDR3: TGTGCCAGCTCACCCTTCCTCCTCAGACAGGGAGAAAAACTGTTTTTT. Translating it yields CASSPFLLRQGEKLFF.

The chain couples TRBV5-1 to TRBJ2-7, with TRBD1 matching over 8 bases. V lost 4 bases to trimming and J lost 2 bases; unmatched junction nucleotides: 8. The germline gives CDR1 SGHRS, CDR2 YFSETQ. CDR3 size: 15 residues. CDR3 loop: CASSRGQAETYEQYF. In DNA form, the CDR3 reads TGCGCCAGCAGCCGGGGACAGGCCGAAACCTACGAGCAGTACTTC.

This chain links TRBV3-1 (or the pseudogene TRBV3-2) with TRBJ2-7; 7 bases are shared with TRBD1. CDR3 length: 15 residues. Losses at the gene ends were 4 bases for V and 0 bases for J; bases not matched to a gene: 6. Per germline, CDR1 LGHDT and CDR2 YNNKEL (reference sequence). CDR3 DNA sequence: TGTGCCAGCAGCCGTAGGGACAGCATCTCCTACGAGCAGTACTTC. Its protein product is CASSRRDSISYEQYF.

The J gene is TRBJ1-5, the V gene TRBV5-5; 8 bases match TRBD1. Germline V gene sequence: CDR1 SGHKS, CDR2 YYEKEE (reference sequence). There are 16 residues in the CDR3. Unmatched junction bases numbered 4, after V lost 2 bases and J lost 0 bases. In DNA form, the CDR3 reads TGTGCCAGCAGCTTACAGGGGGGGAATAGCAATCAGCCCCAGCATTTT. This gives the protein CASSLQGGNSNQPQHF.

This clone was counted only a few times. This rearrangement joins TRBV6-6 to TRBJ1-2; D is ambiguous. The V end was cut by 8 bases, the J end by 5 bases, with 9 bases between. This CDR3 is 11 amino acids long. From germline, CDR1 is MNHNY and CDR2 SVGAGI (reference sequence). This chain's CDR3 is CASGEAYGYTF. CDR3 sequence (DNA): TGTGCCAGCGGGGAGGCGTATGGCTACACCTTC.

V and J are TRBV5-4 and TRBJ2-7; 7 bases are a match to TRBD1. V gave up 5 bases and J gave up 0 bases; unmatched junction bases: 5. Germline CDR1 is SGHNT and CDR2 is YYREEE (reference sequence). This CDR3 is 14 amino acids long. The CDR3 DNA is TGTGCCAGCAGACCCGACAGGGCCTCCTACGAGCAGTACTTC. Its translation: CASRPDRASYEQYF.

This clone has a handful of counts. The V call is TRBV6-5, the J call TRBJ1-1; no clear D. V was clipped by 2 bases and J by 6 bases, with 7 bases between them. The CDR3 contains 12 residues. Per the germline V gene, CDR1 is MNHEY and CDR2 is SVGAGI. For the CDR3, the DNA is TGTGCCAGCAGTTACGGGCAGGCTGAAGCTTTCTTT. Protein sequence: CASSYGQAEAFF.

The gene calls are TRBV9 and TRBJ1-6, with no clear D. Germline lookup yields CDR1 SGDLS and CDR2 YYNGEE. The CDR3 length is 13 residues. V was pared by 0 bases and J by 7 bases, with 5 bases between. The chain's CDR3 is CASSVVGNSPLHF. CDR3 nucleotide sequence: TGTGCCAGCAGCGTAGTCGGGAATTCACCCCTCCACTTT.

J is TRBJ1-3 and V is TRBV6-6; 8 nucleotides agree with TRBD1. Unmatched junction bases numbered 4, after V lost 6 bases and J lost 0 bases. The CDR3 length is 15 residues. Germline V gene sequence: CDR1 MNHNY, CDR2 SVGAGI (reference sequence). CDR3 DNA sequence: TGTGCCAGCAGGGACAGGGTTATCTCTGGAAACACCATATATTTT. Amino acids: CASRDRVISGNTIYF.

This sequence joins TRBV6-6 and TRBJ1-2; TRBD1 aligns across 8 bases. With V trimmed by 5 bases and J by 4 bases, 12 bases remained unmatched. The CDR3 has 16 residues. Germline values: CDR1 MNHNY, CDR2 SVGAGI (reference sequence). The CDR3 reads CASSPGQGRMSYGYTF. CDR3 nucleotide sequence: TGTGCCAGCAGTCCCGGACAGGGTCGGATGAGCTATGGCTACACCTTC.